This T cell receptor (beta chain) was sequenced in a study of CD4 T cells in relation to SARS-CoV-2 and coronaviruses. Concerning this clone itself: The antigen is undetermined.

The ends were cut back, 6 bases at V and 14 bases at J, with 19 bases in the middle. The CDR3 spans 12 residues. Germline assignment: CDR1 MNHEY and CDR2 SMNVEV (reference sequence). The unexposed donors gave CD4+ T cells in about 2010-2019, prior to COVID-19. After about 10 days of culture, CD4+ T cells were isolated. Cells permitting, SARS-CoV-2 S/N and four cold-coronavirus spikes were tested on unexposed-donor CD4+ T cells. Profiling relied on immunoSEQ multiplex PCR, and the TCRdb table lists in-frame clones only, not all of them. The sample includes tens of thousands of clones, over 70% of them seen just once.

The sequencing sample was made of CD4+ T cells from PBMCs, cultured in vitro. This sequence joins TRBV27 and TRBJ1-2, with a possible D match to TRBD1 (5 bases). This clonotype originated in a human donor in good health. The CDR3 sequence: CASSTHGGGMTF. The CDR3 bases are TGTGCCAGCAGCACCCACGGCGGGGGTATGACCTTC.